The 13 T cell receptor beta chains reported below all come from one sample, sequenced in a study of long-term antiretroviral therapy in people with HIV. The immunoSEQ assay was v3.0, run at survey level. The repertoire was sequenced with immunoSEQ multiplex PCR; TCRdb's copy has only in-frame clones and lacks some. In the table there are about 24,000 clones, roughly 87% of which are singletons. The sequenced sample was unsorted PBMCs, obtained 1.8 years before starting antiretroviral therapy. Receptors were obtained from a man in his forties or fifties with HIV.

This chain links TRBV6-5 with TRBJ2-3; possibly TRBD1 or TRBD2 for D (5 bases each). Germline CDR1 MNHEY, CDR2 SVGAGI. With 4 bases removed from V and 3 bases from J, the gap between germline ends came to 17 bases. CDR3 length: 16 amino acids. The CDR3 protein is CASSSWDDGMTDTQYF. The CDR3 region has the DNA TGTGCCAGCAGTTCTTGGGACGATGGAATGACAGATACGCAGTATTTT.

The V and J genes are TRBV19 and TRBJ1-5; D perhaps matches TRBD1 (6 bases). V was trimmed by 1 base and J by 5 bases, leaving 12 bases between them. This CDR3 region has 15 residues. CDR1 LNHDA and CDR2 SQIVND come from the germline V gene (reference sequence). CDR3: CASSIVPGADQPQHF. The CDR3 DNA reads as TGTGCCAGTAGTATAGTTCCGGGGGCGGATCAGCCCCAGCATTTT.

The chain joins TRBV5-1 to TRBJ2-5; 7 bases map to TRBD1. CDR1 SGHRS and CDR2 YFSETQ come from the germline V gene. V was clipped by 2 bases and J by 4 bases; unmatched bases: 5. The CDR3 is 14 residues long. CDR3 DNA: TGCGCCAGCAGCTTTACAGGGGTGGCAGAGACCCAGTACTTC. Amino acid sequence: CASSFTGVAETQYF.

The chain couples TRBV18 to TRBJ2-7, with TRBD2 identical over 9 bases. CDR1 KGHSH and CDR2 LQKENI come from the germline V gene. The junction had 11 bases not matched to a gene; V was cut back by 3 bases and J by 5 bases. The CDR3 is 16 amino acids. This chain's CDR3 is CASSPYTGLASNEQYF. In DNA form, the CDR3 reads TGTGCCAGCTCACCGTACACCGGACTAGCGAGCAACGAGCAGTACTTC.

This clone was seen more than once but under ten times. The V call is TRBV5-4, the J call TRBJ1-6, with 9 bases lining up with TRBD1. Germline V gene data show CDR1 as SGHNT and CDR2 as YYREEE (reference sequence). The CDR3 has 14 amino acids. V trimming: 7 bases; J trimming: 6 bases; junction bases outside the gene matches: 5. The chain's CDR3 is CASQGTGINSPLHF. CDR3 coding DNA: TGTGCCAGCCAAGGGACAGGGATTAATTCACCCCTCCACTTT.

CDR3 region: CASSRWDPKEHEQYF. CDR3 DNA sequence: TGTGCCAGCAGCAGATGGGATCCAAAGGAACACGAGCAGTACTTC. The chain joins TRBV21-1 to TRBJ2-7. TRBV21-1 is noted as a pseudogene. This CDR3 has 15 residues.

The chain has TRBV7-3 and TRBJ2-2; the D is unclear. Germline loops: CDR1 SGHTA, CDR2 FQGTGA. Trimming removed 2 bases from V and 2 bases from J, with 6 bases in between. The CDR3 has 14 amino acids. The CDR3, as DNA: TGTGCCAGCAGCTTAGCCCGTAACACCGGGGAGCTGTTTTTT. It specifies CASSLARNTGELFF.

J is TRBJ2-1 and V is TRBV19; the D gene is possibly TRBD1 (5 bases). This CDR3 region has 16 residues. V was pared by 2 bases and J by 1 base, with 12 bases between. The germline CDR1 and CDR2 sequences are LNHDA and SQIVND (reference sequence). This CDR3 is CASSILTGASYNEQFF. CDR3 DNA: TGTGCCAGTAGTATACTTACAGGAGCGTCCTACAATGAGCAGTTCTTC.

The genes are TRBV6-1 and TRBJ1-4, with unresolved D. The CDR3 contains 16 residues. V lost 0 bases, J lost 3 bases, and 11 bases lay in between. Germline CDR1 and CDR2: MNHNS and SASEGT. The DNA for the CDR3 is TGTGCCAGCAGTGAAGCTGACTATCTTCCTAATGAAAAACTGTTTTTT. Its protein product is CASSEADYLPNEKLFF.

The chain couples TRBV28 to TRBJ1-2; D perhaps matches TRBD1 (6 bases). The CDR3 has 13 amino acids. CDR1 MDHEN and CDR2 SYDVKM come from the germline V gene. V gave up 6 bases and J gave up 4 bases, with 12 bases separating them. CDR3 sequence (DNA): TGTGCCAGCAGAAAACAGGGAATCTATGGCTACACCTTC. Translating it yields CASRKQGIYGYTF.

The chain joins TRBV5-1 to TRBJ2-3; D remains ambiguous. This CDR3 region has 15 residues. In germline, CDR1 is SGHRS, CDR2 YFSETQ. V shed 4 bases and J shed 3 bases, with 15 bases lying between them. CDR3 sequence: CASSPYSKATDTQYF. In DNA form, the CDR3 reads TGCGCCAGCAGCCCATACAGCAAGGCTACAGATACGCAGTATTTT.

The rearrangement uses TRBV9 and TRBJ1-1, with 10 nucleotides matching TRBD1. Germline CDR1 reads SGDLS; CDR2 reads YYNGEE. The V gene end was trimmed by 3 bases and the J gene end by 5 bases; junction bases not matched to a gene: 7. The CDR3 extends over 15 amino acids. This CDR3 reads CASSARQGAGTEAFF. As DNA, the CDR3 is TGTGCCAGCAGCGCCAGACAGGGGGCGGGTACTGAAGCTTTCTTT. Full variable domain (missing parts from reference TRBV9 and TRBJ1-1): DSGVTQTPKHLITATGQRVTLRCSPRSGDLSVYWYQQSLDQGLQFLIQYYNGEERAKGNILERFSAQQFPDLHSELNLSSLELGDSALYFCASSARQGAGTEAFFGQGTRLTVV.

This chain uses TRBV29-1 with TRBJ2-7, with D uncertain. The germline V gene has CDR1 SQVTM and CDR2 ANQGSEA. V gave up 5 bases and J gave up 2 bases, with 13 bases separating them. The CDR3 covers 13 residues. CDR3 sequence (DNA): TGCAGCGTTAAAGTTCGACCAGCCTACGAGCAGTACTTC. Encoded protein: CSVKVRPAYEQYF.